The 8 T cell receptor beta chains given below trace back to one sample, sequenced in a study of T-cell reconstitution after alpha-beta-depleted transplantation in children. A library of TCRbeta sequences, prepared with unique molecular identifiers, was generated. TCRdb independently ran MiXCR on the PCR reads; one entry per CDR3 protein. The table includes approximately 82,000 distinct CDR3 sequences, about a sixth detected once. The sample in question was PBMCs, mostly from graft donor cells, obtained 180 days after TCRalphabeta/CD19-depleted stem cell transplant. The receptors stem from a male patient aged 2 to 9 who had a stem cell transplant for acute lymphoblastic leukemia, so the T cells may come from the graft donor.

The chain employs TRBV10-3 and TRBJ1-5; 8 bases align to TRBD1. The CDR3 extends over 15 amino acids. Germline CDR1 ENHRY, CDR2 SYGVKD. The V and J ends lost 6 bases and 3 bases, in that order; junction bases with no gene match: 7. CDR3 nucleotides: TGTGCCATCAGCAGGGGGCTAGGAGACAATCAGCCCCAGCATTTT. Residues: CAISRGLGDNQPQHF.

The chain is built from TRBV4-2 and TRBJ2-2, with D possibly TRBD1 on 6 matching bases. Trimming left V 0 bases short and J 5 bases short, with 19 bases between. Germline CDR1 and CDR2: LGHNA and YNFKEQ. The CDR3 length is 18 residues. The CDR3 DNA follows: TGTGCCAGCAGCCAAGAACGGGACACCGTTTTTCAAACCGGGGAGCTGTTTTTT. It yields the protein CASSQERDTVFQTGELFF.

This clonotype was found many times. In DNA, the CDR3 is TGTGCCAGCAGTCCCCGGGGCAAAGGGGGAGATACGCAGTATTTT. Amino acid sequence: CASSPRGKGGDTQYF. This sequence joins TRBV27 and TRBJ2-3; a possible D gene is TRBD1 (6 bases). V was trimmed by 5 bases and J by 5 bases, leaving 17 bases between them. Germline loops: CDR1 MNHEY, CDR2 SMNVEV (reference sequence). The CDR3 spans 15 residues.

This clonotype was seen repeatedly, ten times or more. J is TRBJ1-2 and V is TRBV12-3 or TRBV12-4; tentatively, D is TRBD1 (6 bases). CDR3 length: 12 residues. Trimming took off 8 bases at V and 13 bases at J, with 20 bases between the two ends. CDR3 sequence: CASRNPGGAVTF. The CDR3 DNA reads as TGTGCCAGCCGTAATCCCGGGGGCGCAGTCACCTTC.

The chain links TRBV20-1 to TRBJ2-6, with D maybe TRBD1 (6 bases). Trimming took off 1 base at V and 0 bases at J, with 13 bases between the two ends. CDR3 length equals 17 residues. The V gene's germline CDR1 is DFQATT and CDR2 SNEGSKA (reference sequence). For the CDR3, the DNA is TGCAGTGCTAGAGCACACACAGGGCCCTCTGGGGCCAACGTCCTGACTTTC. Its translation is CSARAHTGPSGANVLTF.

Ten or more counts support this clonotype. J is TRBJ2-1 and V is TRBV10-3, with TRBD1 matching over 9 bases. CDR1 is ENHRY and CDR2 is SYGVKD in the germline V gene. Unmatched junction bases numbered 0, after V lost 6 bases and J lost 3 bases. The CDR3 consists of 13 residues. The CDR3 DNA follows: TGTGCCATCAGGACAGGGGGCTACAATGAGCAGTTCTTC. Its translation: CAIRTGGYNEQFF.

This chain uses TRBV4-1 with TRBJ1-3; D gene uncertain. The V and J ends lost 4 bases and 0 bases respectively, with 4 bases between them. This CDR3 spans 13 amino acids. CDR1 MGHRA and CDR2 YSYEKL come from the germline V gene. The CDR3 reads CASSPDSGNTIYF. The CDR3 DNA reads TGCGCCAGCAGCCCTGACTCTGGAAACACCATATATTTT.

Written as DNA, the CDR3 is TGTGCCAGCAGCCGTCCCGCAGGGGGCGTCGGGGAGACCCAGTACTTC. Protein sequence: CASSRPAGGVGETQYF. The V and J genes are TRBV3-1 and TRBJ2-5, with TRBD1 matching over 8 bases. The CDR3 totals 16 residues. The germline gives CDR1 LGHDT, CDR2 YNNKEL (reference sequence). V shed 4 bases and J 5 bases; nucleotides not matched to a gene: 12.